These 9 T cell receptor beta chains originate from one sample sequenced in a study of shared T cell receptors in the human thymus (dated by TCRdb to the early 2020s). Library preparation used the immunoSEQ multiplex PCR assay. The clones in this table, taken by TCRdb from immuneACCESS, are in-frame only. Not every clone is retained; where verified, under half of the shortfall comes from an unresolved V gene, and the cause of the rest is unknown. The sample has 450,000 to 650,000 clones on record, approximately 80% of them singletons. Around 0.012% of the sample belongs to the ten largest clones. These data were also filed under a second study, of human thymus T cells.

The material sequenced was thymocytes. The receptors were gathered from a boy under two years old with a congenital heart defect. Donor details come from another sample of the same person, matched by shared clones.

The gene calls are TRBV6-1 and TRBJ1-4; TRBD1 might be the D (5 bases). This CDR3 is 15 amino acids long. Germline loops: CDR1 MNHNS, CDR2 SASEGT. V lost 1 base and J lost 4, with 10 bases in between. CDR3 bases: TGTGCCAGCAGTGAAGGCGACAGCCTTAATGAAAAACTGTTTTTT. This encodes CASSEGDSLNEKLFF.

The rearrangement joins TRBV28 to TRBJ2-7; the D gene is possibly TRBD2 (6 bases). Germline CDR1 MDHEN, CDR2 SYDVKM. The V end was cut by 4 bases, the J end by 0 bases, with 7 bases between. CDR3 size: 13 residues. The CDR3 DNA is TGTGCCAGCAGTTCGGAGGGCTCCTACGAGCAGTACTTC. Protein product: CASSSEGSYEQYF.

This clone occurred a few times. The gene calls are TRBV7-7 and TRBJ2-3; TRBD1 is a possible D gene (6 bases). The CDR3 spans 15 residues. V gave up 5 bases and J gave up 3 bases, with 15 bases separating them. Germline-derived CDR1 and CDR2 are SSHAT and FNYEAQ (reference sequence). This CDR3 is CASSQGKHWTDTQYF. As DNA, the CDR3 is TGTGCCAGCAGCCAGGGGAAGCACTGGACAGATACGCAGTATTTT.

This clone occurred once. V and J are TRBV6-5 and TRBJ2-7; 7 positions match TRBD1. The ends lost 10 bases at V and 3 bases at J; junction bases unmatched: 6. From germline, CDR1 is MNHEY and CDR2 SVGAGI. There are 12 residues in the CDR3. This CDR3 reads CATLDRDYEQYF. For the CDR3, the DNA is TGTGCCACCCTAGACAGGGACTACGAGCAGTACTTC.

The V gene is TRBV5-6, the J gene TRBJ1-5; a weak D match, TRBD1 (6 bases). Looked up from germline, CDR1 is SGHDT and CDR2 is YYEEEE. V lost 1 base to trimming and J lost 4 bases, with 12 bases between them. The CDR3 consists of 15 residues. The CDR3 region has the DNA TGTGCCAGCAGCTTGTCCGGACAGTTAAATCAGCCCCAGCATTTT. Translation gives CASSLSGQLNQPQHF.

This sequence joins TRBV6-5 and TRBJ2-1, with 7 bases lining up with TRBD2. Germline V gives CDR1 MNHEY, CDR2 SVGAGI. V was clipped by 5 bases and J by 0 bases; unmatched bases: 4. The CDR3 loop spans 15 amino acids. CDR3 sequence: CASSLADSSYNEQFF. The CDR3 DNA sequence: TGTGCCAGCAGTCTAGCGGATAGCTCCTACAATGAGCAGTTCTTC.

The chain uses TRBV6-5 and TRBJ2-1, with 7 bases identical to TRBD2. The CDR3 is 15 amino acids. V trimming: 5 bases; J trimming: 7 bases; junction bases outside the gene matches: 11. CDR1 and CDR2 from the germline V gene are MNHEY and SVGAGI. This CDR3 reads CASSRGTTQRNEQFF. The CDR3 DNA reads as TGTGCCAGCAGTCGCGGGACTACCCAAAGGAATGAGCAGTTCTTC.

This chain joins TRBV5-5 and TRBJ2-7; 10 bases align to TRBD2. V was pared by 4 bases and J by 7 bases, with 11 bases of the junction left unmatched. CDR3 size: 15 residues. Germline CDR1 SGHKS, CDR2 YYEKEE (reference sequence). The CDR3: CASSTWTSGLGEQYF. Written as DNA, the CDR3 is TGTGCCAGCAGCACCTGGACTAGCGGCCTAGGGGAGCAGTACTTC.

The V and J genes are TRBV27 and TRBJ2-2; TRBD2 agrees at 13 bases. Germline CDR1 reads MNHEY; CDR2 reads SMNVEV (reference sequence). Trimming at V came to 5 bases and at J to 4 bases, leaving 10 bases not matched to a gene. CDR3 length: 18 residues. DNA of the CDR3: TGTGCCAGCAGTCTTCATACTAGCGGGAGGGCCCTCACCGGGGAGCTGTTTTTT. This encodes CASSLHTSGRALTGELFF.